This T cell receptor (beta chain) comes out of a study of T-cell reconstitution after alpha-beta-depleted transplantation in children. Study results and limitations: Newly generated T cells supplied most T-cell counts and diversity one year post-transplant. At around two months after transplant, the alpha-beta T cells were reportedly derived from several hundred expanded clones that came from non-depleted graft cells. At day 60, the high TCRbeta diversity found in some patients originated from recipient T cells and thymic progenitors that had survived.

The CDR3 has 15 amino acids. Germline V gene sequence: CDR1 DFQATT, CDR2 SNEGSKA (reference sequence). Trimming removed 0 bases from V and 7 bases from J, with 19 bases in between. The TCRbeta library was prepared with unique molecular identifiers. TCRdb ran MiXCR on the PCR reads and lists one entry per CDR3 protein. The sample holds about a million distinct CDR3 sequences, about 29% seen once. Comments on this clonotype: Antigen unknown.

The chain combines TRBV20-1 with TRBJ2-7; D tentatively reads TRBD1 or TRBD2 (6 bases each). This sample comprised PBMCs, mostly from graft donor cells, obtained 360 days after TCRalphabeta/CD19-depleted stem cell transplant. The clonotype was recovered from a boy in the first two years of life who had a stem cell transplant for SCID, so the T cells may come from the graft donor. Here the CDR3 reads CSARDRGIFGGEQYF. In DNA, the CDR3 is TGCAGTGCTAGAGACAGGGGAATCTTTGGGGGGGAGCAGTACTTC.